This T cell receptor beta chain was observed in a study of blood T cell repertoires in COVID-19. The wider study: COVID-19 samples, acute and convalescent, were from the United States, Italy and Spain. T cells, B-cell-depleted T cells, or PBMCs supplied cDNA or gDNA.

The Seattle patients joined while their infection was active and were tracked longitudinally afterward. As handled by the study authors: Nucleated cell number was recorded as an estimate derived from reference gene primer amplification. Assay: immunoSEQ multiplex PCR; the TCRdb copy retains only in-frame clones and omits some. The DNA gave D and trimming, while V, J and clone size come from that table. Of about 260,000 clones listed, 91% are singletons. CDR1 is LNHDA, CDR2 SQIVND, per germline (reference sequence). Trimming at V came to 11 bases and at J to 2 bases, leaving 12 bases not matched to a gene. The CDR3 runs to 15 residues.

The clonotype comes from a young adult with COVID-19, enrolled during active disease. The sample comprised peripheral blood. The rearrangement links TRBV19 to TRBJ1-5; the match to TRBD1 covers 7 bases. CDR3 loop: CAVGGRGGGNQPQHF. The CDR3 DNA reads as TGTGCCGTAGGGGGCCGTGGAGGGGGCAATCAGCCCCAGCATTTT. Full variable domain (missing parts from reference TRBV19 and TRBJ1-5): DGGITQSPKYLFRKEGQNVTLSCEQNLNHDAMYWYRQDPGQGLRLIYYSQIVNDFQKGDIAEGYSVSREKKESFPLTVTSAQKNPTAFYLCAVGGRGGGNQPQHFGDGTRLSIL.